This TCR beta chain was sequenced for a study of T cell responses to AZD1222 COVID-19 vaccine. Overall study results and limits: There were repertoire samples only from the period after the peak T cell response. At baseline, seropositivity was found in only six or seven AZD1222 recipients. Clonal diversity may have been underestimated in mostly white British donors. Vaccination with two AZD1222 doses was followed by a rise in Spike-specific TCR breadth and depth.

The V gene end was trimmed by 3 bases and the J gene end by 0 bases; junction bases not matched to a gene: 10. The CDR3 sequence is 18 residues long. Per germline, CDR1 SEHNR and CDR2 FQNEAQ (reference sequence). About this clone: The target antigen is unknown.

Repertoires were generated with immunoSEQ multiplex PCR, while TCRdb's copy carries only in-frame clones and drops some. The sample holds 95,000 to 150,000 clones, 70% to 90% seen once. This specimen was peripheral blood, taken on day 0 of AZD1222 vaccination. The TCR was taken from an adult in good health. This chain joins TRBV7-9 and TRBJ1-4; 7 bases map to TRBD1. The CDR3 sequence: CASSLDRDRPATNEKLFF. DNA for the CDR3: TGTGCCAGCAGCTTGGACCGGGACAGACCTGCAACTAATGAAAAACTGTTTTTT.